This T cell receptor (beta chain) stems from a study of shared clonotypes between healthy human individuals. Overall study findings and caveats: Sharing across a few donors was seen in 5% to 5.5% of naive CD4 clonotypes.

This CDR3 is built from 11 residues. The V end was cut by 3 bases, the J end by 7 bases, with 6 bases between. Germline lookup yields CDR1 SGHTA and CDR2 FQGNSA. On this clone: The antigen is undetermined.

The authors divided CD4+ cells into CD45RA+ naive and CD45RA-negative memory subsets. Each cell subset's genomic DNA was divided evenly among several immunoSEQ plates. The method was immunoSEQ multiplex PCR; TCRdb's version includes in-frame clones alone and lacks a portion of them. This sample carries millions of clones, around nine tenths of them seen once, and the ten largest clones take roughly 0.13%. Sequences were obtained from naive CD4+ T cells sorted from blood. Subset meaning: CD45RA+ positively selected. This receptor was identified in a man aged 18 to 30 in good health. The rearrangement links TRBV7-2 to TRBJ1-1, with D uncertain. The CDR3: CASSLDGEAFF. In DNA, the CDR3 is TGTGCCAGCAGCTTGGACGGTGAAGCTTTCTTT. Supplemented by reference TRBV7-2 and TRBJ1-1, the full variable domain reads GAGVSQSPSNKVTEKGKDVELRCDPISGHTALYWYRQSLGQGLEFLIYFQGNSAPDKSGLPSDRFSAERTGGSVSTLTIQRTQQEDSAVYLCASSLDGEAFFGQGTRLTVV.